The 9 T cell receptor beta chains reported below all come from one sample, sequenced in a study of radiotherapy plus CTLA-4 blockade in lung cancer. TCRdb's table, derived via immunoSEQ multiplex PCR, lists solely in-frame clones and lacks some. Among some 90,000 clones listed, 70% to 90% were seen once. Sample: peripheral blood, taken from a patient treated with radiotherapy plus ipilimumab. These TCRs come from a human donor with non-small cell lung cancer who had a partial response to radiotherapy plus ipilimumab.

This rearrangement joins TRBV6-4 to TRBJ2-6; no definite D call. The germline CDR1 and CDR2 sequences are MRHNA and SNTAGT. V lost 6 bases to trimming and J lost 3 bases, with 6 bases between them. The CDR3 extends over 13 amino acids. The CDR3 region has the DNA TGTGCCAGCAGAAACAGTGGGGCCAACGTCCTGACTTTC. It is translated as CASRNSGANVLTF.

The gene calls are TRBV28 and TRBJ1-2; 9 positions match TRBD1. The ends lost 7 bases at V and 7 bases at J; junction bases unmatched: 10. This CDR3 has 14 amino acids. Germline CDR1 is MDHEN and CDR2 is SYDVKM. The CDR3 loop reads CASTSRTGVGGYTF. The CDR3 nucleotides read TGTGCCAGCACCTCGAGGACAGGGGTAGGTGGCTACACCTTC.

The gene calls are TRBV4-1 and TRBJ1-1; D gene ambiguous. There are 14 residues in the CDR3. Germline V gives CDR1 MGHRA, CDR2 YSYEKL. The germline V and J ends were trimmed by 1 base and 1 base, with 7 bases remaining between them. CDR3 sequence (DNA): TGCGCCAGCAGCCAAGGGGCAGGGAACACTGAAGCTTTCTTT. Encoded protein: CASSQGAGNTEAFF.

This chain uses TRBV5-1 with TRBJ1-4, with a possible D match to TRBD1 (5 bases). Germline lookup yields CDR1 SGHRS and CDR2 YFSETQ. V lost 4 bases and J lost 0, with 13 bases in between. CDR3 length equals 16 residues. DNA for the CDR3: TGCGCCAGCAGCCAGGGATTAGTTGCAACTAATGAAAAACTGTTTTTT. It translates to CASSQGLVATNEKLFF.

V and J are TRBV30 and TRBJ2-2; 8 nucleotides align to TRBD2. CDR3 length: 14 amino acids. V was pared by 0 bases and J by 7 bases, with 4 bases of the junction left unmatched. Germline loops: CDR1 GTSNPN, CDR2 SVGIG (reference sequence). The CDR3 loop reads CAWSVRGGSGELFF. As DNA, the CDR3 is TGTGCCTGGAGTGTACGGGGGGGGAGCGGGGAGCTGTTTTTT.

This chain uses TRBV18 with TRBJ2-7, with D maybe TRBD1 (5 bases). CDR3 length equals 16 residues. Trimming left V 1 base short and J 4 bases short, with 17 bases between. In germline, CDR1 is KGHSH, CDR2 LQKENI. The CDR3 DNA is TGTGCCAGCTCACCACGAGGTCAGGGTTTCAATTACGAGCAGTACTTC. Translating it yields CASSPRGQGFNYEQYF.

This rearrangement joins TRBV15 to TRBJ2-1, with TRBD1 matching 7 bases. Germline V gene data show CDR1 as LNHNV and CDR2 as YYDKDF (reference sequence). The V segment lost 0 bases and the J segment 10 bases; nucleotides outside the gene matches: 6. This CDR3 is built from 14 residues. The chain's CDR3 is CATSRDLGQKEQFF. As DNA, the CDR3 is TGTGCCACCAGCAGAGACCTGGGACAGAAAGAGCAGTTCTTC.

The chain carries TRBV4-1 and TRBJ2-5; the match to TRBD1 covers 7 bases. The CDR3 contains 14 residues. With 2 bases clipped from V and 4 bases from J, the junction kept 4 bases outside the gene matches. From germline, CDR1 is MGHRA and CDR2 YSYEKL. This CDR3 reads CASSQRDSRETQYF. Here the CDR3 DNA reads TGCGCCAGCAGCCAAAGGGACAGCCGAGAGACCCAGTACTTC.

This clone has just one count. The genes are TRBV5-1 and TRBJ2-7; D is perhaps TRBD1 (6 bases). With 4 bases removed from V and 0 bases from J, the gap between germline ends came to 11 bases. The CDR3 extends over 14 amino acids. CDR1 SGHRS and CDR2 YFSETQ come from the germline V gene. CDR3 DNA sequence: TGCGCCAGCAGCCCGCGGACAGACTCCTACGAGCAGTACTTC. It specifies CASSPRTDSYEQYF.